This note documents a single T cell receptor (beta chain) sequence. PCR amplification relied on 60 Vbeta primers (plus 13 Jbeta primers). Clones were sequenced by immunoSEQ multiplex PCR, and TCRdb holds only the in-frame ones, with some missing. The table lists over 150,000 clones, over 75% of them singletons, with roughly 1.9% in the top ten. This sample is drawn from a study of cytomegalovirus exposure and HLA in healthy donors. Germline trimming cut 4 bases from V and 7 bases from J; bases unmatched to any gene: 3. Germline V gene data show CDR1 as MNHEY and CDR2 as SMNVEV (reference sequence). This CDR3 has 15 residues.

This clonotype was obtained from a human donor in good health. Sequencing input: PBMCs. The genes are TRBV27 and TRBJ2-2; 13 bases align to TRBD2. Here the CDR3 DNA reads TGTGCCAGCAGTTGGACTAGCGGGGGTGGCGGGGAGCTGTTTTTT. Its protein is CASSWTSGGGGELFF.